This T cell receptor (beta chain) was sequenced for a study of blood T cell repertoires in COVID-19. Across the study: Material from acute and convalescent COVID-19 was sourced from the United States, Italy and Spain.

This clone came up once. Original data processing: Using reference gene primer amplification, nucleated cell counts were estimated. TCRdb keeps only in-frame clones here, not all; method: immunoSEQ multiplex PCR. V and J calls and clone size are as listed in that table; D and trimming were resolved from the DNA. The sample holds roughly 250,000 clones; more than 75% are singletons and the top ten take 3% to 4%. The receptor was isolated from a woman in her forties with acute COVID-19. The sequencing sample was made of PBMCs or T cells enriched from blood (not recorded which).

CDR3 DNA: TGTGCCAGCGGGGCGGGCAATCAGCCCCAGCATTTT. Translation gives CASGAGNQPQHF. The chain combines TRBV6-5 with TRBJ1-5; maybe TRBD1 (5 bases). The germline V gene encodes CDR1 MNHEY and CDR2 SVGAGI. V gave up 8 bases and J gave up 2 bases, with 7 bases separating them. The CDR3 has 12 residues.